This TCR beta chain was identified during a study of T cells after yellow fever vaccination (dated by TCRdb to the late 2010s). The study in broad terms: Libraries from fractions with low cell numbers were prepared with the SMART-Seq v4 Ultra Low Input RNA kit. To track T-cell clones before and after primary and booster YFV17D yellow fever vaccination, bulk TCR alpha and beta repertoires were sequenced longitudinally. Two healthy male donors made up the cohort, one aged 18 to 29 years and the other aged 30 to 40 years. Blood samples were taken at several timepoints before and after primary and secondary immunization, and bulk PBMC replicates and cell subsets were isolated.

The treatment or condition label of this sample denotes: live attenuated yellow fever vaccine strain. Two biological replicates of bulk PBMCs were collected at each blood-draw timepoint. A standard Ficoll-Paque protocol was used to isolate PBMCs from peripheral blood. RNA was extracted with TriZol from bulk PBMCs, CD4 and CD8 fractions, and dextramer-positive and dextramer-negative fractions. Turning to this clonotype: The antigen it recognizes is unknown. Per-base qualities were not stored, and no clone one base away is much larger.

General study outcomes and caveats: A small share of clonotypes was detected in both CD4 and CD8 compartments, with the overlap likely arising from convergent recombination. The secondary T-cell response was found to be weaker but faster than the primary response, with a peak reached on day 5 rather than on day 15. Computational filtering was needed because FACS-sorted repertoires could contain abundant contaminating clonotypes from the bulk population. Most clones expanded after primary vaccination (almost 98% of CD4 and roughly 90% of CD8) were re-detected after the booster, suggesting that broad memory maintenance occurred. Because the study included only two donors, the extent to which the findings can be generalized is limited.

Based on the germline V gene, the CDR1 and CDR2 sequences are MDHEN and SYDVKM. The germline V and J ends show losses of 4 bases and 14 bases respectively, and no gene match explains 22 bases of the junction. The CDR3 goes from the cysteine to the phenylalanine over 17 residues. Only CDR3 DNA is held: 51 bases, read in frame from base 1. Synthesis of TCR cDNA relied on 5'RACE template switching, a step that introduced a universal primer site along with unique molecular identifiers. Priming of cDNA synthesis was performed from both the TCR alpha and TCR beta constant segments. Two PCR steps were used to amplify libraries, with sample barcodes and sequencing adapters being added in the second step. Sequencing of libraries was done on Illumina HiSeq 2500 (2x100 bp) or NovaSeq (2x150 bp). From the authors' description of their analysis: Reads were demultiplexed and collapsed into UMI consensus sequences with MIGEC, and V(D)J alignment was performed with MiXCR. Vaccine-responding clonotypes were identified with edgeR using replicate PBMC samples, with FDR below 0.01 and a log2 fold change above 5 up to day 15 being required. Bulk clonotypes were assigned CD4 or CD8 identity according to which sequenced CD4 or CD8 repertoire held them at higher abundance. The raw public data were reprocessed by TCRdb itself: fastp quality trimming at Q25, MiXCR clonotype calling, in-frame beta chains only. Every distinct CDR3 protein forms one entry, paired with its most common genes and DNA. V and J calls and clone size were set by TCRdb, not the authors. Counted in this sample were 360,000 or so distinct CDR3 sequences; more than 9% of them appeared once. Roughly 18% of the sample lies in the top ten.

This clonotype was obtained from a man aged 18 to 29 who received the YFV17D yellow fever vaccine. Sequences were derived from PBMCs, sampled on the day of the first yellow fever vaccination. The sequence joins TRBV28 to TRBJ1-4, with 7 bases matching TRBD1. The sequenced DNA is TGTGCCAGCAGTTCCAATCAGGGGACAGTCGACGCCAATAAGCTGTTTTTT. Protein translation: CASSSNQGTVDANKLFF.